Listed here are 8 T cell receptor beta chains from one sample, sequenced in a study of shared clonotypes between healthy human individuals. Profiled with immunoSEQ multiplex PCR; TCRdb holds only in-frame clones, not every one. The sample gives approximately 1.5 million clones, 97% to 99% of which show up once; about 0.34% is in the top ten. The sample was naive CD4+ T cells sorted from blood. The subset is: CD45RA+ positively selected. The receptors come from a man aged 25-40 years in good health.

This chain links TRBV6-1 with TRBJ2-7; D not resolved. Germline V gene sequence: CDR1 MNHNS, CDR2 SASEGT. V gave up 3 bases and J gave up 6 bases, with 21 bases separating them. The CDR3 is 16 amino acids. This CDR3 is CASSEWNPFVPGEQYF. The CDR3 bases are TGTGCCAGCAGTGAGTGGAACCCATTCGTCCCTGGCGAGCAGTACTTC.

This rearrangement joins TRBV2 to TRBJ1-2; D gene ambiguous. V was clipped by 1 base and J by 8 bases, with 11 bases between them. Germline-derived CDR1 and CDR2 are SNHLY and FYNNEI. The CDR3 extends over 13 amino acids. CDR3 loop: CASSEGLFGGYTF. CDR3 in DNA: TGTGCCAGCAGTGAAGGCCTATTTGGAGGCTACACCTTC.

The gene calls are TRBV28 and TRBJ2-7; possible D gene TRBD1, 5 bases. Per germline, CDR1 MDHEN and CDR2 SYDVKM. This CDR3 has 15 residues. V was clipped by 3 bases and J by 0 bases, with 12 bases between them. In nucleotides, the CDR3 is TGTGCCAGCAGTTTCTCCAGGGTAACCTCCTACGAGCAGTACTTC. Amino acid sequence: CASSFSRVTSYEQYF.

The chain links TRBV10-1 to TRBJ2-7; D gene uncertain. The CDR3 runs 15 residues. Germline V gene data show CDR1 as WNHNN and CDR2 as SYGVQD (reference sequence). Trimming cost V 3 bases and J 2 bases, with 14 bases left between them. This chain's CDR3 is CASSDGQTPPYEQYF. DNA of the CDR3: TGCGCCAGCAGTGATGGGCAGACACCCCCCTACGAGCAGTACTTC.

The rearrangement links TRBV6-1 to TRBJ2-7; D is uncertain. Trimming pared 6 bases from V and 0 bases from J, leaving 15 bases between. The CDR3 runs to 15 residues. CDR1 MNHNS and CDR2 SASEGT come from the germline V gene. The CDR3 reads CASSLGRSSSYEQYF. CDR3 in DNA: TGTGCCAGCAGCCTGGGCAGATCAAGCTCCTACGAGCAGTACTTC.

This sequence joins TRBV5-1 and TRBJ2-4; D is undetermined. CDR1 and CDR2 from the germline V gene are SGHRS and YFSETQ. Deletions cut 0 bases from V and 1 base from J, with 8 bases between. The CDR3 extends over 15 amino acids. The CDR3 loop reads CASSLGSGAKNIQYF. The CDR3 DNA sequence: TGCGCCAGCAGCTTGGGAAGTGGGGCCAAAAACATTCAGTACTTC.

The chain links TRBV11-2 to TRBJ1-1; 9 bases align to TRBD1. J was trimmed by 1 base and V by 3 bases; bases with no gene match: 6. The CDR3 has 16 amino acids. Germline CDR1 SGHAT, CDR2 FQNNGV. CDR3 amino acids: CASSFGDRVRNTEAFF. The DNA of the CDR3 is TGTGCCAGCAGCTTTGGGGACAGGGTACGGAACACTGAAGCTTTCTTT.

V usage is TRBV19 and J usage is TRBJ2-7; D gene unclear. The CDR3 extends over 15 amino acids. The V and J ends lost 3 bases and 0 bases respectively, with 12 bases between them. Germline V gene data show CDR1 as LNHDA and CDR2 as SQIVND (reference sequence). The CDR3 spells CASSIDGRSSYEQYF. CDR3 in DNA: TGTGCCAGTAGTATTGATGGCAGGAGCTCCTACGAGCAGTACTTC.